The 22 T cell receptor beta chains in this list originate from one sample, sequenced in a study of CD8 T cells in Susac syndrome. Random hexamers served to reverse transcribe about 0.5 to 1 ug RNA. TCRdb ran MiXCR on the immunoSEQ multiplex PCR reads and lists one entry per CDR3 protein. The repertoire holds 150,000 or so distinct CDR3 sequences, with roughly 93% as singletons. Specimen: CD4+ T cells from PBMCs. The receptor set was obtained from a human donor in good health.

This chain uses TRBV5-4 with TRBJ2-1; D is unresolved. The CDR3 runs to 15 residues. The ends were cut back, 0 bases at V and 1 base at J, with 8 bases in the middle. Germline assignment: CDR1 SGHNT and CDR2 YYREEE (reference sequence). In nucleotides, the CDR3 is TGTGCCAGCAGCTTGGCGGTCGGGTCCTACAATGAGCAGTTCTTC. Residues: CASSLAVGSYNEQFF.

The CDR3 protein is CASKVGTENEKLFF. In nucleotides, the CDR3 is TGCGCCAGCAAGGTTGGGACGGAGAATGAAAAACTGTTTTTT. V gene TRBV5-1 combines with J gene TRBJ1-4; a possible D gene is TRBD1 (5 bases). CDR1 SGHRS and CDR2 YFSETQ come from the germline V gene. CDR3 size: 14 residues. Deletions cut 6 bases from V and 5 bases from J, with 14 bases between.

This rearrangement joins TRBV12-3 or TRBV12-4 to TRBJ2-5; TRBD2 is a possible D gene (6 bases). Trimming pared 6 bases from V and 5 bases from J, leaving 19 bases between. The CDR3 runs 15 residues. CDR3 coding DNA: TGTGCCAGCAGCCTACGGCTTGGAGGGGAGGAGACCCAGTACTTC. This gives the protein CASSLRLGGEETQYF.

The chain uses TRBV29-1 and TRBJ2-4; D perhaps matches TRBD1 (5 bases). Germline lookup yields CDR1 SQVTM and CDR2 ANQGSEA. V lost 7 bases and J lost 5, with 12 bases in between. CDR3 size: 12 residues. This CDR3 reads CSAQWGENIQYF. Here the CDR3 DNA reads TGCAGCGCCCAATGGGGCGAAAACATTCAGTACTTC.

The V gene is TRBV18, the J gene TRBJ1-4; D ambiguous. CDR3 size: 14 residues. Germline V CDR1 and CDR2: KGHSH, LQKENI. V was clipped by 3 bases and J by 3 bases, with 8 bases between them. CDR3 loop: CASSPVPSNEKLFF. The CDR3 DNA reads as TGTGCCAGCTCACCGGTACCCTCTAATGAAAAACTGTTTTTT.

The chain joins TRBV6-4 to TRBJ2-3; 11 nucleotides align to TRBD2. Per germline, CDR1 MRHNA and CDR2 SNTAGT. The junction had 7 bases not matched to a gene; V was cut back by 10 bases and J by 1 base. The CDR3 has 15 residues. This CDR3 reads CATSASGGRTDTQYF. Here the CDR3 DNA reads TGTGCCACCTCCGCTAGCGGGGGGCGCACAGATACGCAGTATTTT.

As DNA, the CDR3 is TGTGCCAGCGGCGGGGGGGCGAGAGAGACCCAGTACTTC. This sequence encodes CASGGGARETQYF. V usage is TRBV2 and J usage is TRBJ2-5; 9 positions agree with TRBD2. The CDR3 has 13 amino acids. Germline V gives CDR1 SNHLY, CDR2 FYNNEI. The V and J ends lost 8 bases and 4 bases, in that order; junction bases with no gene match: 5.

V and J are TRBV19 and TRBJ2-7; possibly TRBD2 for D (5 bases). V was clipped by 5 bases and J by 1 base, with 9 bases between them. CDR1 LNHDA and CDR2 SQIVND come from the germline V gene (reference sequence). The CDR3 is 13 amino acids. The CDR3 sequence is CASSLSGSYEQYF. Here the CDR3 DNA reads TGTGCCAGTAGTTTATCGGGATCCTACGAGCAGTACTTC.

The chain couples TRBV23-1 to TRBJ1-5; D uncertain. TRBV23-1 is sorted into the ORF group, with uncertain function. The CDR3 is 13 residues long. With 6 bases removed from V and 2 bases from J, the gap between germline ends came to 8 bases. CDR3 sequence reads: CASRHFGNQPQHF. CDR3 DNA: TGCGCCAGCAGGCATTTCGGCAATCAGCCCCAGCATTTT.

This clonotype has just one count. The V gene is TRBV19, the J gene TRBJ2-2; no definite D call. This CDR3 has 14 amino acids. CDR1 and CDR2 (germline): LNHDA, SQIVND (reference sequence). V was shortened by 10 bases and J by 4 bases, with 16 bases between the two germline ends. The CDR3 region is CATLNGVGTGELFF. The CDR3 DNA sequence: TGTGCCACCCTCAACGGAGTAGGCACCGGGGAGCTGTTTTTT.

The chain combines TRBV3-1 with TRBJ2-2, with a weak D call TRBD2 (6 bases). This CDR3 is built from 16 residues. Germline lookup yields CDR1 LGHDT and CDR2 YNNKEL (reference sequence). With 0 bases removed from V and 3 bases from J, the gap between germline ends came to 11 bases. The CDR3 DNA sequence: TGTGCCAGCAGCCAAGAAACACTAGCCTACACCGGGGAGCTGTTTTTT. Its translation: CASSQETLAYTGELFF.

The chain uses TRBV30 and TRBJ1-2, with D maybe TRBD1 (5 bases). The germline CDR1 and CDR2 sequences are GTSNPN and SVGIG (reference sequence). The V end was cut by 4 bases, the J end by 8 bases, with 11 bases between. The CDR3 sequence is 11 residues long. The CDR3 region is CAWTREFGYTF. For the CDR3, the DNA is TGTGCCTGGACCAGGGAATTCGGCTACACCTTC.

The chain joins TRBV20-1 to TRBJ1-2; TRBD1 might be the D (6 bases). Germline V lookup: CDR1 DFQATT, CDR2 SNEGSKA (reference sequence). With 2 bases removed from V and 8 bases from J, the gap between germline ends came to 12 bases. This CDR3 spans 12 amino acids. CDR3 residues: CSARQGLRGYTF. Here the CDR3 DNA reads TGCAGTGCTAGACAGGGGCTACGAGGCTACACCTTC.

The chain joins TRBV6-6 to TRBJ2-3; possibly TRBD1 for D (5 bases). This CDR3 contains 15 residues. Germline V gene sequence: CDR1 MNHNY, CDR2 SVGAGI (reference sequence). Trimming pared 7 bases from V and 1 base from J, leaving 15 bases between. As DNA, the CDR3 is TGTGCCAGCACCACCGGGTCACAGGGCACAGATACGCAGTATTTT. Translated: CASTTGSQGTDTQYF.

CDR3 region: CATSPDRGHANEQFF. In DNA, the CDR3 is TGTGCCACCAGCCCAGACAGGGGGCATGCAAATGAGCAGTTCTTC. This chain joins TRBV15 and TRBJ2-1; 10 bases map to TRBD1. The CDR3 length is 15 residues. V shed 5 bases and J 7 bases; nucleotides not matched to a gene: 8. CDR1 and CDR2 from the germline V gene are LNHNV and YYDKDF (reference sequence).

This CDR3 reads CASSLNTLSPLHF. DNA for the CDR3: TGTGCCAGCAGCTTAAACACCCTTTCACCCCTCCACTTT. J is TRBJ1-6 and V is TRBV7-3; D remains ambiguous. V gave up 1 base and J gave up 9 bases, with 7 bases separating them. Looked up from germline, CDR1 is SGHTA and CDR2 is FQGTGA. The CDR3 runs to 13 residues. The variable domain in full, completed from reference TRBV7-3 and TRBJ1-6, reads GAGVSQTPSNKVTEKGKYVELRCDPISGHTALYWYRQSLGQGPEFLIYFQGTGAADDSGLPNDRFFAVRPEGSVSTLKIQRTERGDSAVYLCASSLNTLSPLHFGNGTRLTVT.

The rearrangement links TRBV4-2 to TRBJ2-5; 9 bases match TRBD1. The CDR3 sequence is 16 residues long. The J segment lost 5 bases and the V segment lost 2 bases, leaving 9 bases of the junction unmatched. The germline gives CDR1 LGHNA, CDR2 YNFKEQ. CDR3 loop: CASSQPPGQGAETQYF. The DNA of the CDR3 is TGTGCCAGCAGCCAACCCCCGGGACAGGGAGCGGAGACCCAGTACTTC.

The chain links TRBV10-3 to TRBJ2-2; the D gene could be TRBD1 or TRBD2 (6 bases each). This CDR3 contains 15 residues. The ends were cut back, 4 bases at V and 4 bases at J, with 13 bases in the middle. Germline V CDR1 and CDR2: ENHRY, SYGVKD. CDR3 region: CAISGGGRITGELFF. CDR3 DNA: TGTGCCATCAGTGGAGGGGGGCGCATCACCGGGGAGCTGTTTTTT.

The V and J genes are TRBV18 and TRBJ1-3; D not certain. The CDR3 has 17 amino acids. CDR1 is KGHSH, CDR2 LQKENI, per germline. V was cut by 4 bases and J by 4 bases, with 20 bases left in between. CDR3 bases: TGTGCCAGCTCACTGCCAGTCATCTCTTCGTGGGGAAACACCATATATTTT. Amino acid sequence: CASSLPVISSWGNTIYF.

The V gene is TRBV29-1, the J gene TRBJ1-1; tentatively, D is TRBD1 (6 bases). Trimming removed 0 bases from V and 4 bases from J, with 9 bases in between. Germline V gene data show CDR1 as SQVTM and CDR2 as ANQGSEA. CDR3 length: 13 amino acids. The CDR3 nucleotides are TGCAGCGTTGAAGACCAGGGGAGCACTGAAGCTTTCTTT. Encoded protein: CSVEDQGSTEAFF.

This sequence joins TRBV29-1 and TRBJ2-7; D not resolved. The germline gives CDR1 SQVTM, CDR2 ANQGSEA. The CDR3 runs to 14 residues. V was shortened by 3 bases and J by 5 bases, with 17 bases between the two germline ends. CDR3 region: CSVEDAVVPHEQYF. CDR3 in DNA: TGCAGCGTTGAGGACGCCGTAGTACCTCACGAGCAGTACTTC.

The chain has TRBV3-1 and TRBJ2-7; 7 bases are a match to TRBD1. CDR3 size: 15 residues. With V trimmed by 1 base and J by 7 bases, 10 bases remained unmatched. Germline loops: CDR1 LGHDT, CDR2 YNNKEL (reference sequence). CDR3 sequence: CASSQGKRGPGEQYF. The DNA for the CDR3 is TGTGCCAGCAGCCAAGGGAAGAGGGGGCCGGGAGAGCAGTACTTC.